The 4 T cell receptor beta chains listed next were all sequenced from one sample in a study of control samples from healthy donors and cancer patients. Clones were read by immunoSEQ multiplex PCR, and TCRdb kept only the in-frame ones, dropping some. The sample lists fewer than 500,000 clones, around nine tenths occurring once. Sequenced: PBMCs. Receptors were obtained from a man aged 35-49 years with head and neck cancer.

This clone was seen once. This chain joins TRBV6-5 and TRBJ1-1; possible D gene TRBD1, 5 bases. In germline, CDR1 is MNHEY, CDR2 SVGAGI. V shed 0 bases and J shed 10 bases, with 12 bases lying between them. The CDR3 totals 13 residues. CDR3 nucleotide sequence: TGTGCCAGCAGTTACTCGAAGTGGGGCGGAGCTTTCTTT. This codes for CASSYSKWGGAFF.

This rearrangement joins TRBV28 to TRBJ1-3; no reliable D call. V gave up 2 bases and J gave up 0 bases, with 8 bases separating them. The CDR3 contains 15 residues. Looked up from germline, CDR1 is MDHEN and CDR2 is SYDVKM. In DNA form, the CDR3 reads TGTGCCAGCAGTTTAACCGTCCTCTCTGGAAACACCATATATTTT. Translating it yields CASSLTVLSGNTIYF.

The genes are TRBV28 and TRBJ2-5, with 11 bases lining up with TRBD1. V was pared by 5 bases and J by 3 bases, with 8 bases of the junction left unmatched. CDR1 is MDHEN and CDR2 is SYDVKM in the germline V gene. CDR3 length equals 16 residues. The CDR3: CASSKWDRGKEETQYF. The CDR3 DNA reads TGTGCCAGCAGTAAATGGGACAGGGGGAAAGAAGAGACCCAGTACTTC.

In this sample, this clone turned up a few times. The same CDR3 is also encoded by other DNA sequences in this sample. V gene TRBV19 combines with J gene TRBJ1-5; D ambiguous. Germline V lookup: CDR1 LNHDA, CDR2 SQIVND (reference sequence). V lost 2 bases to trimming and J lost 4 bases, with 6 bases between them. The CDR3 covers 13 residues. The CDR3 loop is CASSITENQPQHF. The DNA for the CDR3 is TGTGCCAGTAGTATAACAGAAAATCAGCCCCAGCATTTT.